The 18 T cell receptor beta chains presented below share a single source sample, sequenced in a study of T cell clonotyping in hematopoietic cell transplantation. Clones were sequenced by immunoSEQ multiplex PCR, and TCRdb holds only the in-frame ones, with some missing. The table lists about 16,000 clones, about 90% of them singletons, with approximately 2.8% in the top ten. Sequencing used peripheral blood mononuclear cells. The receptors originated from a man aged 50-59 years in good health. Some clones in this sample may be carry-over from other donors' samples.

The chain links TRBV30 to TRBJ1-2; D is unclear. In germline, CDR1 is GTSNPN, CDR2 SVGIG (reference sequence). The ends were cut back, 2 bases at V and 4 bases at J, with 11 bases in the middle. The CDR3 loop spans 13 amino acids. The CDR3 here is CAWSSRVFYGYTF. The CDR3 DNA sequence: TGTGCCTGGAGTTCCAGAGTCTTCTATGGCTACACCTTC.

The chain has TRBV6-1 and TRBJ1-5; D is possibly TRBD1 (6 bases). The CDR3 has 15 amino acids. V was pared by 4 bases and J by 0 bases, with 10 bases between. Germline V gene data show CDR1 as MNHNS and CDR2 as SASEGT. CDR3 region: CASSADRSSNQPQHF. The DNA for the CDR3 is TGTGCCAGCAGTGCCGACAGGAGTAGCAATCAGCCCCAGCATTTT.

This clone was detected only a few times. V usage is TRBV28 and J usage is TRBJ2-7; 11 bases are a match to TRBD2. There are 14 residues in the CDR3. Germline CDR1 and CDR2: MDHEN and SYDVKM. V was pared by 9 bases and J by 7 bases, with 11 bases of the junction left unmatched. The CDR3 coding sequence is TGTGCCAGTCTAGCGGGGGGCCTTGGTTATGAGCAGTACTTC. Its protein is CASLAGGLGYEQYF.

This sequence joins TRBV7-2 and TRBJ1-6; D is perhaps TRBD1 (5 bases). V lost 6 bases and J lost 11, with 17 bases in between. Looked up from germline, CDR1 is SGHTA and CDR2 is FQGNSA. The CDR3 sequence is 14 residues long. CDR3 amino acids: CASSSGDRSTPLHF. DNA for the CDR3: TGTGCCAGCAGTTCCGGAGACAGATCGACACCCCTCCACTTT.

This clone is a singleton in its sample. The rearrangement links TRBV7-8 to TRBJ2-7; TRBD2 matches at 9 bases. Per germline, CDR1 SGHVS and CDR2 FQNEAQ. Trimming cost V 3 bases and J 5 bases; bases outside gene matches: 14. This CDR3 region has 17 residues. The CDR3 loop is CASSFWVGGGALNEQYF. CDR3 bases: TGTGCCAGCAGCTTTTGGGTTGGCGGGGGGGCCCTGAACGAGCAGTACTTC.

The CDR3 DNA reads TGTGCCAGCAGTTTAACAGCGGGGGGGCCGGGGGAGCTGTTTTTT. This gives the protein CASSLTAGGPGELFF. The chain combines TRBV28 with TRBJ2-2; 10 bases are a match to TRBD2. Germline V gene data show CDR1 as MDHEN and CDR2 as SYDVKM. The V segment lost 2 bases and the J segment 8 bases; nucleotides outside the gene matches: 5. There are 15 residues in the CDR3.

This clone was recorded only once. The chain links TRBV27 to TRBJ2-7, with 7 nucleotides matching TRBD1. Trimming removed 5 bases from V and 0 bases from J; junction bases left unmatched: 7. The CDR3 has 15 amino acids. Germline CDR1 MNHEY, CDR2 SMNVEV (reference sequence). CDR3 in amino acids: CASSLGQVPSYEQYF. The CDR3 nucleotides read TGTGCCAGCAGTCTCGGACAGGTACCCTCCTACGAGCAGTACTTC.

The gene calls are TRBV20-1 and TRBJ2-7; D is undetermined. The CDR3 has 11 residues. Germline V gene data show CDR1 as DFQATT and CDR2 as SNEGSKA (reference sequence). Trimming removed 4 bases from V and 3 bases from J, with 7 bases in between. The CDR3 bases are TGCAGTGCTATGTCGAGCTACGAGCAGTACTTC. As protein: CSAMSSYEQYF.

The chain uses TRBV29-1 and TRBJ2-7; D gene unclear. The length of the CDR3 is 15 residues. Trimming took off 3 bases at V and 2 bases at J, with 17 bases between the two ends. Per the germline V gene, CDR1 is SQVTM and CDR2 is ANQGSEA. CDR3 bases: TGCAGCGTTGACGGATTAGGCACACGGGCCTACGAGCAGTACTTC. Translation gives CSVDGLGTRAYEQYF.

In this sample, this clone turned up a few times. This CDR3 is CASSLWDSSYEQYF. The CDR3 DNA follows: TGTGCCAGCAGCTTATGGGACTCTTCCTACGAGCAGTACTTC. V gene TRBV11-2 combines with J gene TRBJ2-7, with D maybe TRBD2 (6 bases). Deletions cut 2 bases from V and 1 base from J, with 9 bases between. The CDR3 spans 14 residues. CDR1 and CDR2 from the germline V gene are SGHAT and FQNNGV.

The rearrangement links TRBV5-1 to TRBJ1-2; D gene unclear. Germline loops: CDR1 SGHRS, CDR2 YFSETQ. V lost 0 bases to trimming and J lost 1 base, with 10 bases between them. This CDR3 comprises 15 residues. CDR3 in DNA: TGCGCCAGCAGCTTGGTCCCGCAGAATAACTATGGCTACACCTTC. It is translated as CASSLVPQNNYGYTF.

V and J are TRBV2 and TRBJ1-3, with 7 bases lining up with TRBD1. Trimming removed 8 bases from V and 2 bases from J; junction bases left unmatched: 6. The CDR3 contains 14 residues. Germline CDR1 is SNHLY and CDR2 is FYNNEI. This CDR3 reads CASAQGVTGNTIYF. The DNA of the CDR3 is TGTGCCAGCGCTCAGGGGGTAACTGGAAACACCATATATTTT. The variable domain in full, with the rest retrieved from reference TRBV2 and TRBJ1-3, is EPEVTQTPSHQVTQMGQEVILRCVPISNHLYFYWYRQILGQKVEFLVSFYNNEISEKSEIFDDQFSVERPDGSNFTLKIRSTKLEDSAMYFCASAQGVTGNTIYFGEGSWLTVV.

The chain recombines TRBV5-1 with TRBJ2-7; 11 bases map to TRBD1. CDR3 size: 14 residues. Per the germline V gene, CDR1 is SGHRS and CDR2 is YFSETQ. V was clipped by 4 bases and J by 3 bases; unmatched bases: 3. CDR3 sequence reads: CASSRDRGDYEQYF. CDR3 coding DNA: TGCGCCAGCAGCCGGGACAGGGGGGACTACGAGCAGTACTTC.

The gene calls are TRBV28 and TRBJ1-6; D is ambiguous. The CDR3 runs to 14 residues. V was cut by 5 bases and J by 5 bases, with 10 bases left in between. The V gene's germline CDR1 is MDHEN and CDR2 SYDVKM. In DNA form, the CDR3 reads TGTGCCAGCAGTGACCGGCAGAATAATTCACCCCTCCACTTT. This translates into CASSDRQNNSPLHF.

This clone was counted once. The CDR3 region has the DNA TGTGCCGTAGGACAGGCAAATCAGCCCCAGCATTTT. This sequence encodes CAVGQANQPQHF. The rearrangement links TRBV28 to TRBJ1-5; 7 bases fit TRBD1. V was pared by 11 bases and J by 4 bases, with 5 bases of the junction left unmatched. The germline gives CDR1 MDHEN, CDR2 SYDVKM. The CDR3 has 12 amino acids.

The chain combines TRBV6-1 with TRBJ2-7; D not certain. CDR1 and CDR2 (germline): MNHNS, SASEGT. The CDR3 totals 14 residues. Trimming stripped 1 base from V and 7 bases from J, with 14 bases between. The CDR3 DNA reads as TGTGCCAGCAGTGAAGGAGTCTGGGCTGGTGAGCAGTACTTC. It encodes CASSEGVWAGEQYF.

The chain uses TRBV6-5 and TRBJ1-1, with D perhaps matching TRBD1 (5 bases). Germline V lookup: CDR1 MNHEY, CDR2 SVGAGI. The CDR3 spans 14 residues. V was pared by 3 bases and J by 3 bases, with 11 bases between. CDR3 coding DNA: TGTGCCAGCAGTTATGAGGGGTCGGACACTGAAGCTTTCTTT. Its translation: CASSYEGSDTEAFF.

The V gene is TRBV29-1, the J gene TRBJ1-4; 11 bases fit TRBD1. This CDR3 contains 16 residues. With 3 bases clipped from V and 2 bases from J, the junction kept 5 bases outside the gene matches. Germline V CDR1 and CDR2: SQVTM, ANQGSEA. DNA for the CDR3: TGCAGCGTTGAGGACGGACAGGGGGCTACTAATGAAAAACTGTTTTTT. Protein product: CSVEDGQGATNEKLFF.